The 24 T cell receptor beta chains below were found in one sample sequenced in a study of control samples from healthy donors and cancer patients. Libraries were prepared by immunoSEQ multiplex PCR; TCRdb keeps only in-frame clonotypes and omits some of them. The sample shows 170,000 or so clones, roughly 93% of them seen only once. The sequenced sample was blood. The receptors here all came from a man between 18 and 29 years old in good health.

The gene calls are TRBV3-1 (or the pseudogene TRBV3-2) and TRBJ1-1, with TRBD1 matching over 8 bases. With 4 bases clipped from V and 1 base from J, the junction kept 5 bases outside the gene matches. Germline-derived CDR1 and CDR2 are LGHDT and YNNKEL (reference sequence). CDR3 length equals 15 residues. Here the CDR3 DNA reads TGTGCCAGCAGCCGACAGGGGTTGGGGAACACTGAAGCTTTCTTT. This codes for CASSRQGLGNTEAFF.

The chain joins TRBV2 to TRBJ1-4; D possibly corresponds to TRBD1 (5 bases). The CDR3 is 13 residues long. Germline V gene sequence: CDR1 SNHLY, CDR2 FYNNEI. V gave up 7 bases and J gave up 0 bases, with 6 bases separating them. The CDR3 nucleotides are TGTGCCAGCAAGGGGACAACTAATGAAAAACTGTTTTTT. Encoded protein: CASKGTTNEKLFF.

The genes are TRBV6-2 or TRBV6-3 and TRBJ2-5; TRBD1 agrees at 9 bases. Germline assignment: CDR1 MNHEY and CDR2 SVGEGT. This CDR3 is 17 amino acids long. The J segment lost 4 bases and the V segment lost 0 bases, leaving 9 bases of the junction unmatched. CDR3 in DNA: TGTGCCAGCAGTTACTCCAGACAGGGGGGCAAGTCAGAGACCCAGTACTTC. Its translation: CASSYSRQGGKSETQYF.

The chain carries TRBV6-5 and TRBJ2-3; 8 bases match TRBD2. V was pared by 9 bases and J by 0 bases, with 5 bases of the junction left unmatched. The CDR3 covers 14 residues. Germline CDR1 is MNHEY and CDR2 is SVGAGI. For the CDR3, the DNA is TGTGCCAGTGGGGAGCGGGGGAGCACAGATACGCAGTATTTT. It yields the protein CASGERGSTDTQYF.

Regarding this clone: This specimen includes other DNA sequences encoding the same CDR3. The chain combines TRBV29-1 with TRBJ1-3; no definite D call. The CDR3 sequence is 14 residues long. Per germline, CDR1 SQVTM and CDR2 ANQGSEA. The V and J ends lost 7 bases and 4 bases respectively, with 17 bases between them. DNA of the CDR3: TGCAGCGCGATAACAGCATACTCGGGAAACACCATATATTTT. Residues: CSAITAYSGNTIYF.

The chain links TRBV30 to TRBJ1-6; D is possibly TRBD1 (6 bases). The germline V gene has CDR1 GTSNPN and CDR2 SVGIG (reference sequence). The CDR3 contains 13 residues. Trimming removed 4 bases at V and 12 bases at J, with 16 bases between. The CDR3 nucleotides read TGTGCCTGGACCGACCTGAGGGGGTTACCCCTCCACTTT. It translates to CAWTDLRGLPLHF. Combining the CDR3 with reference TRBV30 and TRBJ1-6 gives the whole variable domain SQTIHQWPATLVQPVGSPLSLECTVEGTSNPNLYWYRQAAGRGLQLLFYSVGIGQISSEVPQNLSASRPQDRQFILSSKKLLLSDSGFYLCAWTDLRGLPLHFGNGTRLTVT.

As DNA, the CDR3 is TGCGCCAGCAGCTTGTCATTCGGGGGGCGGGCTGAAGCTTTCTTT. Translation gives CASSLSFGGRAEAFF. This sequence joins TRBV5-1 and TRBJ1-1; D is perhaps TRBD1 (6 bases). Trimming pared 1 base from V and 6 bases from J, leaving 16 bases between. This CDR3 spans 15 amino acids. Germline CDR1 reads SGHRS; CDR2 reads YFSETQ. Using reference TRBV5-1 and TRBJ1-1 for the parts outside the CDR3, the full variable domain is KAGVTQTPRYLIKTRGQQVTLSCSPISGHRSVSWYQQTPGQGLQFLFEYFSETQRNKGNFPGRFSGRQFSNSRSEMNVSTLELGDSALYLCASSLSFGGRAEAFFGQGTRLTVV.

The V gene is TRBV10-3, the J gene TRBJ2-5, with D perhaps matching TRBD2 (6 bases). From germline, CDR1 is ENHRY and CDR2 SYGVKD. Trimming took 8 bases from V and 1 from J, leaving 14 bases between them. The CDR3 consists of 14 residues. CDR3 in amino acids: CAIGAAGTQETQYF. CDR3 bases: TGTGCCATCGGGGCGGCGGGGACCCAAGAGACCCAGTACTTC.

The rearrangement links TRBV7-8 to TRBJ2-1; the D is unclear. Trimming took 3 bases from V and 9 from J, leaving 6 bases between them. Germline loops: CDR1 SGHVS, CDR2 FQNEAQ. The CDR3 consists of 11 residues. The CDR3 region has the DNA TGTGCCAGCAGCTTGGGTTTTGAGCAGTTCTTC. It specifies CASSLGFEQFF.

V usage is TRBV6-2 or TRBV6-3 and J usage is TRBJ2-1, with D perhaps matching TRBD1 (6 bases). Trimming removed 2 bases from V and 4 bases from J, with 18 bases in between. The CDR3 covers 17 residues. CDR1 and CDR2 (germline): MNHEY, SVGEGT. The CDR3 DNA sequence: TGTGCCAGCAGTTACGCTTACAGGGTGGCCCTATACAATGAGCAGTTCTTC. Its translation is CASSYAYRVALYNEQFF.

The chain combines TRBV5-4 with TRBJ1-5; the D is unclear. This CDR3 is 13 amino acids long. The ends were cut back, 4 bases at V and 5 bases at J, with 10 bases in the middle. Looked up from germline, CDR1 is SGHNT and CDR2 is YYREEE (reference sequence). This CDR3 reads CASSVDGDQPQHF. In DNA, the CDR3 is TGTGCCAGCAGCGTAGACGGGGATCAGCCCCAGCATTTT.

This chain joins TRBV2 and TRBJ2-6, with D possibly being TRBD1 (6 bases). Germline V lookup: CDR1 SNHLY, CDR2 FYNNEI. The CDR3 is 16 amino acids. Trimming removed 6 bases from V and 0 bases from J, with 12 bases in between. DNA for the CDR3: TGTGCCAGCAGGGACAGCCAACTCTCTGGGGCCAACGTCCTGACTTTC. Translated, it gives CASRDSQLSGANVLTF. The full variable domain, in which reference TRBV2 and TRBJ2-6 provide the parts outside the CDR3, is EPEVTQTPSHQVTQMGQEVILRCVPISNHLYFYWYRQILGQKVEFLVSFYNNEISEKSEIFDDQFSVERPDGSNFTLKIRSTKLEDSAMYFCASRDSQLSGANVLTFGAGSRLTVL.

The chain employs TRBV6-6 and TRBJ1-5; D not certain. CDR1 and CDR2 (germline): MNHNY, SVGAGI (reference sequence). The CDR3 totals 12 residues. The V and J ends lost 10 bases and 5 bases respectively, with 12 bases between them. CDR3 in DNA: TGTGCCACCTGGGGAGTTGATCAGCCCCAGCATTTT. Its protein is CATWGVDQPQHF.

The genes are TRBV2 and TRBJ2-7, with 7 positions matching TRBD1. There are 16 residues in the CDR3. V lost 4 bases, J lost 3 bases, and 12 bases stayed unmatched. Germline CDR1 SNHLY, CDR2 FYNNEI. The CDR3 loop is CASSGSGTEERYEQYF. Here the CDR3 DNA reads TGTGCCAGCAGTGGATCTGGGACAGAGGAACGCTACGAGCAGTACTTC. Based on the CDR3 plus reference TRBV2 and TRBJ2-7, the full variable domain is EPEVTQTPSHQVTQMGQEVILRCVPISNHLYFYWYRQILGQKVEFLVSFYNNEISEKSEIFDDQFSVERPDGSNFTLKIRSTKLEDSAMYFCASSGSGTEERYEQYFGPGTRLTVT.

The V call is TRBV7-2, the J call TRBJ1-2; D is perhaps TRBD1 (6 bases). Germline CDR1 reads SGHTA; CDR2 reads FQGNSA. Trimming pared 7 bases from V and 8 bases from J, leaving 11 bases between. This CDR3 region has 11 residues. CDR3 amino acids: CASILRGGYTF. The CDR3 DNA is TGTGCCAGCATCCTTAGGGGGGGCTACACCTTC.

The chain carries TRBV6-5 and TRBJ1-1; a possible D gene is TRBD1 (6 bases). The V and J ends lost 8 bases and 7 bases respectively, with 14 bases between them. Germline V gene sequence: CDR1 MNHEY, CDR2 SVGAGI. This CDR3 is 12 amino acids long. CDR3 nucleotide sequence: TGTGCCAGCGGCAAGGGGGTCGGTGAAGCTTTCTTT. Translated, it gives CASGKGVGEAFF.

The gene calls are TRBV5-1 and TRBJ2-1; the match to TRBD2 covers 7 bases. Per the germline V gene, CDR1 is SGHRS and CDR2 is YFSETQ. The CDR3 is made up of 15 amino acids. Losses at the gene ends were 4 bases for V and 7 bases for J; bases not matched to a gene: 11. The CDR3 DNA is TGCGCCAGCAGCCCTCTGAATCAGGGACTAAATGAGCAGTTCTTC. Its protein product is CASSPLNQGLNEQFF. The whole variable domain, remainder taken from reference TRBV5-1 and TRBJ2-1, is KAGVTQTPRYLIKTRGQQVTLSCSPISGHRSVSWYQQTPGQGLQFLFEYFSETQRNKGNFPGRFSGRQFSNSRSEMNVSTLELGDSALYLCASSPLNQGLNEQFFGPGTRLTVL.

The gene calls are TRBV30 and TRBJ1-1; possibly TRBD1 for D (5 bases). This CDR3 is built from 15 residues. Germline V gene data show CDR1 as GTSNPN and CDR2 as SVGIG (reference sequence). Trimming removed 2 bases from V and 1 base from J, with 14 bases in between. The CDR3 is CAWSSAGTENTEAFF. Written as DNA, the CDR3 is TGTGCCTGGAGTTCAGCCGGGACCGAGAACACTGAAGCTTTCTTT.

This chain joins TRBV15 and TRBJ2-5; 7 bases are a match to TRBD1. Looked up from germline, CDR1 is LNHNV and CDR2 is YYDKDF (reference sequence). The CDR3 contains 16 residues. V was clipped by 0 bases and J by 2 bases; unmatched bases: 6. CDR3 nucleotide sequence: TGTGCCACCAGCAGAGATACAGGGGTCCGTCAAGAGACCCAGTACTTC. Translation gives CATSRDTGVRQETQYF.

Here the CDR3 DNA reads TGCGCCAGCAGCTTGGAAGGGAATTCACCCCTCCACTTT. Translated, it gives CASSLEGNSPLHF. The rearrangement joins TRBV5-1 to TRBJ1-6; D is ambiguous. Trimming shortened V by 0 bases and J by 7 bases, and 5 bases separated the two germline ends. This CDR3 has 13 residues. The germline V gene has CDR1 SGHRS and CDR2 YFSETQ.

The rearrangement joins TRBV3-1 (or the pseudogene TRBV3-2) to TRBJ2-7, with D maybe TRBD1 (5 bases). Germline CDR1 is LGHDT and CDR2 is YNNKEL (reference sequence). This CDR3 region has 14 residues. The germline V and J ends were trimmed by 4 bases and 4 bases, with 14 bases remaining between them. The CDR3 DNA reads as TGTGCCAGCAGCCCAGGGTCGGTGGGATACGAGCAGTACTTC. It yields the protein CASSPGSVGYEQYF.

The chain has TRBV15 and TRBJ2-7; D perhaps matches TRBD2 (5 bases). The CDR3 is made up of 13 amino acids. Germline V lookup: CDR1 LNHNV, CDR2 YYDKDF (reference sequence). Trimming cost V 4 bases and J 1 base, with 8 bases left between them. The CDR3 loop is CATSTAGSYEQYF. The CDR3 nucleotides are TGTGCCACCAGCACCGCGGGTTCCTACGAGCAGTACTTC.

This clone has just one count. The gene calls are TRBV14 and TRBJ1-6, with no clear D. Trimming took 4 bases from V and 7 from J, leaving 5 bases between them. This CDR3 contains 12 residues. The germline gives CDR1 SGHDN, CDR2 FVKESK. The CDR3 DNA sequence: TGTGCCAGCAGCCTCCAGAATTCACCCCTCCACTTT. Protein sequence: CASSLQNSPLHF.

The chain uses TRBV7-6 and TRBJ2-1, with TRBD2 matching 7 bases. This CDR3 is 16 amino acids long. The germline CDR1 and CDR2 sequences are SGHVS and FNYEAQ. The V and J ends lost 4 bases and 10 bases, in that order; junction bases with no gene match: 16. The CDR3 spells CASSSGGGNSPEEQFF. CDR3 DNA: TGTGCCAGCAGCTCGGGCGGGGGTAATTCTCCTGAGGAGCAGTTCTTC.